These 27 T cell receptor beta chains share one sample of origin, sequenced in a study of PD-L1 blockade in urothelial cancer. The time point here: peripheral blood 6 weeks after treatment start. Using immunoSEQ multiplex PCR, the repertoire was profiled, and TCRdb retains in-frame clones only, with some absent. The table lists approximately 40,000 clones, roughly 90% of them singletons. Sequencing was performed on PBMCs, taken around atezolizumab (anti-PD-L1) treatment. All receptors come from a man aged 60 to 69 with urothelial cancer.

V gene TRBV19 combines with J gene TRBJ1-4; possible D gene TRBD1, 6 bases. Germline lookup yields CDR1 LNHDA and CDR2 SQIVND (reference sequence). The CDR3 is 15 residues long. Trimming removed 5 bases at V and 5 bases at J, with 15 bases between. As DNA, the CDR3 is TGTGCCAGTAGTTCCGGACAGAGGGGAAATGAAAAACTGTTTTTT. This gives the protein CASSSGQRGNEKLFF. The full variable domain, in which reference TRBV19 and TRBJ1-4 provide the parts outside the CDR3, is DGGITQSPKYLFRKEGQNVTLSCEQNLNHDAMYWYRQDPGQGLRLIYYSQIVNDFQKGDIAEGYSVSREKKESFPLTVTSAQKNPTAFYLCASSSGQRGNEKLFFGSGTQLSVL.

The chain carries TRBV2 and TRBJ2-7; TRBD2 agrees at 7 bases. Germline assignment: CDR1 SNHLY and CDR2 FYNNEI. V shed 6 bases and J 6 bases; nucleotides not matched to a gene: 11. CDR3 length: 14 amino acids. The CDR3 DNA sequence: TGTGCCAGCAGGAACGTTCGGACGGGGGGCGAGCAGTACTTC. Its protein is CASRNVRTGGEQYF.

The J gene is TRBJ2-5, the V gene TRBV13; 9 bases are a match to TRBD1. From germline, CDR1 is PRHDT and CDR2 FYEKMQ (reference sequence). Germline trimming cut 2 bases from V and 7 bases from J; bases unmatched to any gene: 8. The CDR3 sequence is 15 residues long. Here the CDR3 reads CASSLMLGGQGTQYF. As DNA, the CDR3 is TGTGCCAGCAGCTTAATGCTGGGGGGACAGGGGACCCAGTACTTC.

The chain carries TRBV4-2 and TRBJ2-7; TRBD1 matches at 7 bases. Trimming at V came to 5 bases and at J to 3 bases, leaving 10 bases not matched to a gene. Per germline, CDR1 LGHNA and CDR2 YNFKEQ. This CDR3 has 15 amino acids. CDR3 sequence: CASSNRQGGNYEQYF. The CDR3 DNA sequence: TGTGCCAGCAGCAACCGACAGGGTGGGAACTACGAGCAGTACTTC.

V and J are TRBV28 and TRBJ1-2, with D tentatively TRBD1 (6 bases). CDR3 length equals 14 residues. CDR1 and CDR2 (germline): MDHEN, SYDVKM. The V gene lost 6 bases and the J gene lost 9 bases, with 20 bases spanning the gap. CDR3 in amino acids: CASSSFSGQRSYTF. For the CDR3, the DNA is TGTGCCAGCAGCTCATTCTCGGGACAACGGAGCTACACCTTC.

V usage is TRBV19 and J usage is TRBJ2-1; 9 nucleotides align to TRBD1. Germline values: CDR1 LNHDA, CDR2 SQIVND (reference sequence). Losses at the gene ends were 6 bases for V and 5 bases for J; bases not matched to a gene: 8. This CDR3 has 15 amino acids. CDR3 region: CASSGTGGRDNEQFF. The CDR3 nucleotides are TGTGCCAGTAGCGGTACAGGGGGCAGGGACAATGAGCAGTTCTTC.

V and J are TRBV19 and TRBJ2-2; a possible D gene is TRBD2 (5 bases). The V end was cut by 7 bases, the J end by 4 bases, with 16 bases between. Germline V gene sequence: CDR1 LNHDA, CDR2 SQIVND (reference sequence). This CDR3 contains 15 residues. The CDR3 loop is CASTSGWASTGELFF. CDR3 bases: TGTGCCAGTACCTCGGGGTGGGCGAGCACCGGGGAGCTGTTTTTT.

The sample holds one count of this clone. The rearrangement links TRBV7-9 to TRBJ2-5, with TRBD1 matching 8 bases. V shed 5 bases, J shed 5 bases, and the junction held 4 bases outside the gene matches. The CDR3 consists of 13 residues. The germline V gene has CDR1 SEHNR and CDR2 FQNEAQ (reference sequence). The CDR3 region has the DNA TGTGCCAGCAGCGGACAGGGTTGGGAGACCCAGTACTTC. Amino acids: CASSGQGWETQYF.

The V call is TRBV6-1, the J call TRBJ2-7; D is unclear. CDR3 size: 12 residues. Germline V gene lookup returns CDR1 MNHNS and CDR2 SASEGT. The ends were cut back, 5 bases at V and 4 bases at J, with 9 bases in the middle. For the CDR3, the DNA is TGTGCCAGCAGTCGTTTACAATACGAGCAGTACTTC. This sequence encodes CASSRLQYEQYF.

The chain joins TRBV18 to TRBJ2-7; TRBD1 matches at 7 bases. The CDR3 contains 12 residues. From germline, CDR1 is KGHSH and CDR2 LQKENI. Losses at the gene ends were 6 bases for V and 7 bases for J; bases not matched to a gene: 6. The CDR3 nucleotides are TGTGCCAGCTCGCCGAGACAGGGAGAGCAGTACTTC. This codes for CASSPRQGEQYF. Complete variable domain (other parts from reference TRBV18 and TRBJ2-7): NAGVMQNPRHLVRRRGQEARLRCSPMKGHSHVYWYRQLPEEGLKFMVYLQKENIIDESGMPKERFSAEFPKEGPSILRIQQVVRGDSAAYFCASSPRQGEQYFGPGTRLTVT.

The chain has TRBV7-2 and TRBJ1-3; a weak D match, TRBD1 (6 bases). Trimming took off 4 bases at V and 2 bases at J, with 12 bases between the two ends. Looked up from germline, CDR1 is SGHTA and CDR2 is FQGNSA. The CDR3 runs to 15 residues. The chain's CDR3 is CASSSGAEAGNTIYF. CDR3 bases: TGTGCCAGCAGCTCAGGGGCAGAGGCTGGAAACACCATATATTTT.

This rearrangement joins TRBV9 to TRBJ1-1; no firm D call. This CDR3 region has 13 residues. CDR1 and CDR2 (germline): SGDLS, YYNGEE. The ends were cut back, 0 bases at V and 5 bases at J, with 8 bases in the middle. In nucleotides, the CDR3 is TGTGCCAGCAGCGTAGCTCGGGATACTGAAGCTTTCTTT. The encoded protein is CASSVARDTEAFF.

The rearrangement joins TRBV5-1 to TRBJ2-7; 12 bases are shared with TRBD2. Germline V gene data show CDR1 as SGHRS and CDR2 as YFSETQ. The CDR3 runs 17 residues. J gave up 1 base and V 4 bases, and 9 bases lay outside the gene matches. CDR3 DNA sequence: TGCGCCAGCAGCCGTTGGGGAGGACTAGCGGGATCCTACGAGCAGTACTTC. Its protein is CASSRWGGLAGSYEQYF. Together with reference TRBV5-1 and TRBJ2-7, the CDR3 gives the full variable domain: KAGVTQTPRYLIKTRGQQVTLSCSPISGHRSVSWYQQTPGQGLQFLFEYFSETQRNKGNFPGRFSGRQFSNSRSEMNVSTLELGDSALYLCASSRWGGLAGSYEQYFGPGTRLTVT.

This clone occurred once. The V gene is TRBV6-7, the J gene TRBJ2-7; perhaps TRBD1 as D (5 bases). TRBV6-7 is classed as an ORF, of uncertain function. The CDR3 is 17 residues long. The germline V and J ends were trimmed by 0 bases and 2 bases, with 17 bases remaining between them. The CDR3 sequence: CASSYSICQGLTYEQYF. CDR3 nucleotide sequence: TGTGCCAGCAGTTACTCGATCTGCCAGGGATTGACCTACGAGCAGTACTTC.

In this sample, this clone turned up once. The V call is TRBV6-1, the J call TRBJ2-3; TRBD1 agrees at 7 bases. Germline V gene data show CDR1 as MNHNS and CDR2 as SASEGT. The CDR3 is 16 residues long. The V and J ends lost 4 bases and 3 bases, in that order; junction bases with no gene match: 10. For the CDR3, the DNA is TGTGCCAGCAGTGTAACCAGGGGCAGGGGGACAGATACGCAGTATTTT. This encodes CASSVTRGRGTDTQYF.

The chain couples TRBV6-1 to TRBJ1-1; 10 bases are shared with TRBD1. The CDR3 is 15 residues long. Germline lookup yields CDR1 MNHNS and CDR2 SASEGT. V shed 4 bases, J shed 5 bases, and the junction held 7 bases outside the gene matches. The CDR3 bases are TGTGCCAGCAGTGCGGGACAGGGGTTGTGGACTGAAGCTTTCTTT. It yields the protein CASSAGQGLWTEAFF.

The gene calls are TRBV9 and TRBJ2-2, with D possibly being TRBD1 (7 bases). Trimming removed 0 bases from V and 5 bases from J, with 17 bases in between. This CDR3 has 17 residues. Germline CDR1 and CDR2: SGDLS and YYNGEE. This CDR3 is CASSVDAGQPWTGELFF. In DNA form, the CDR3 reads TGTGCCAGCAGCGTAGATGCGGGACAGCCGTGGACCGGGGAGCTGTTTTTT.

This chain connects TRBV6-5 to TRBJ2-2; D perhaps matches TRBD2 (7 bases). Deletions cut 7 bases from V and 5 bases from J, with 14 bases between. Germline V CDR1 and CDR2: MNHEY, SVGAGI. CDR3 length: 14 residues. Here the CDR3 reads CASTGGGGTGELFF. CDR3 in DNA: TGTGCCAGCACCGGAGGGGGGGGAACCGGGGAGCTGTTTTTT.

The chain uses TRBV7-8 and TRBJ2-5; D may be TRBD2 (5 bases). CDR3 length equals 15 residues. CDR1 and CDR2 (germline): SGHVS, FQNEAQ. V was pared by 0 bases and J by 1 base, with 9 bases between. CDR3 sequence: CASSLAGSVQETQYF. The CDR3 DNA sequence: TGTGCCAGCAGCTTAGCTGGTAGCGTCCAAGAGACCCAGTACTTC.

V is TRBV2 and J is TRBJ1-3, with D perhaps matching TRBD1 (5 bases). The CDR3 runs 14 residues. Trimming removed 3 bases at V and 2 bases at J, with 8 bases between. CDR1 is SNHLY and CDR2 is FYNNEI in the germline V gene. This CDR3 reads CASSESRAGNTIYF. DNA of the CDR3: TGTGCCAGCAGTGAGAGCAGGGCTGGAAACACCATATATTTT.

The CDR3 region is CSVGTLRVGDNEQFF. The CDR3 DNA reads TGCAGCGTTGGAACCCTAAGAGTGGGCGACAATGAGCAGTTCTTC. The V gene is TRBV29-1, the J gene TRBJ2-1; D remains ambiguous. This CDR3 has 15 amino acids. Germline loops: CDR1 SQVTM, CDR2 ANQGSEA. V was cut by 4 bases and J by 5 bases, with 18 bases left in between.

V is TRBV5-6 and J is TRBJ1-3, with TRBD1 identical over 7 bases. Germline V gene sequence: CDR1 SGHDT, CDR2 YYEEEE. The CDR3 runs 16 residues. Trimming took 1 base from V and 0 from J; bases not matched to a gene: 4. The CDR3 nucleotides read TGTGCCAGCAGCTTGCCGACAGGGTTCTCTGGAAACACCATATATTTT. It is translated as CASSLPTGFSGNTIYF. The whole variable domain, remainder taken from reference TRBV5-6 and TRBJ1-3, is DAGVTQSPTHLIKTRGQQVTLRCSPKSGHDTVSWYQQALGQGPQFIFQYYEEEERQRGNFPDRFSGHQFPNYSSELNVNALLLGDSALYLCASSLPTGFSGNTIYFGEGSWLTVV.

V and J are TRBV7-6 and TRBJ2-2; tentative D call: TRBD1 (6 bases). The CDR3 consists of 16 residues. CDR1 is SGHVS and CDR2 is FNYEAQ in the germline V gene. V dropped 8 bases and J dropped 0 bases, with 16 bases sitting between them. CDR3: CASAGEMNTNTGELFF. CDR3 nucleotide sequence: TGTGCCAGCGCAGGGGAGATGAATACGAACACCGGGGAGCTGTTTTTT.

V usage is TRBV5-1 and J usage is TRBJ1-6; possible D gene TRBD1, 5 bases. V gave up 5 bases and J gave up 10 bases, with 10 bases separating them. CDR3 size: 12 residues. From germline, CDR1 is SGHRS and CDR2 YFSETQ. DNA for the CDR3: TGCGCCAGCAGGTATGGACAATCACCCCTCCACTTT. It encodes CASRYGQSPLHF.

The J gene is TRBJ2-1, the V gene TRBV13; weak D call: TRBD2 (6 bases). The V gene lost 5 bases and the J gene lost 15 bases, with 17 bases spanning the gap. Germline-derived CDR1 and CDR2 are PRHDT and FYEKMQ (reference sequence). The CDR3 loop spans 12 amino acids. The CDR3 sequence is CASSLLAERRFF. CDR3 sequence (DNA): TGTGCCAGCAGCCTATTAGCGGAAAGACGGTTCTTC.

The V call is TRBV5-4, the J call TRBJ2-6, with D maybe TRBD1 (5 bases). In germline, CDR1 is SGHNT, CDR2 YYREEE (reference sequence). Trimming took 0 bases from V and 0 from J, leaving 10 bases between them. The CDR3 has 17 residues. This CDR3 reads CASSLGDRFSGANVLTF. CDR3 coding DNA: TGTGCCAGCAGCTTGGGAGACAGATTCTCTGGGGCCAACGTCCTGACTTTC.

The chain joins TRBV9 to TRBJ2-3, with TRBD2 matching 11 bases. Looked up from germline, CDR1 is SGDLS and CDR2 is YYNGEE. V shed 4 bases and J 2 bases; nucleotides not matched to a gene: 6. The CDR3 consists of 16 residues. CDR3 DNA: TGTGCCAGCAGCAAGGGACTAGCGGATCTCACAGATACGCAGTATTTT. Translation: CASSKGLADLTDTQYF. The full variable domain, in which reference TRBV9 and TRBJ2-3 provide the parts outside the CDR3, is DSGVTQTPKHLITATGQRVTLRCSPRSGDLSVYWYQQSLDQGLQFLIQYYNGEERAKGNILERFSAQQFPDLHSELNLSSLELGDSALYFCASSKGLADLTDTQYFGPGTRLTVL.